The 6 T cell receptor beta chains presented below share a single source sample, sequenced in a study of T cells expressing NK-cell markers. From the 5' RACE reads, TCRdb lists one entry per CDR3 protein and no DNA. The table lists 400,000 to 500,000 distinct CDR3 sequences. Sequencing used blood T cells: a sorted CD56 or NKG2C T cell subset, CD4+ or CD8+ T cells, or bulk PBMC T cells (not recorded which). All receptors derive from a woman between 18 and 70 years old in good health.

The chain joins TRBV29-1 to TRBJ2-7; checking the TCRdb D call of TRBD1 is not possible without DNA. This CDR3 spans 13 amino acids. Per the germline V gene, CDR1 is SQVTM and CDR2 is ANQGSEA. CDR3 amino acids: CSVEGEAGYEQYF.

V and J are TRBV2 and TRBJ1-5; the TCRdb call, TRBD1, lacks DNA for checking. Germline V lookup: CDR1 SNHLY, CDR2 FYNNEI. The CDR3 runs to 13 residues. The CDR3 spells CASRTGNNQPQHF.

This sequence joins TRBV5-4 and TRBJ2-7; TCRdb selects TRBD2, and the lack of DNA leaves this call unchecked. CDR1 is SGHNT, CDR2 YYREEE, per germline (reference sequence). The length of the CDR3 is 16 residues. CDR3 protein: CASRVSGTSGTYEQYF.

This chain connects TRBV29-1 to TRBJ2-4; TCRdb returns TRBD2, unconfirmable since there is no DNA. In germline, CDR1 is SQVTM, CDR2 ANQGSEA. The CDR3 is 15 residues long. The CDR3 is CSVFLGPREEDIQYF.

This sequence joins TRBV2 and TRBJ2-6. The CDR3 is made up of 14 amino acids. Germline CDR1 is SNHLY and CDR2 is FYNNEI. The CDR3 is CASSVSTGANVLTF.

The V and J genes are TRBV6-5 and TRBJ1-6; TCRdb indicates TRBD1, and absent DNA this call remains unverified. Per the germline V gene, CDR1 is MNHEY and CDR2 is SVGAGI. The CDR3 sequence is 12 residues long. The CDR3 protein is CASHRGDSPLHF.